The entry that follows covers one TCR beta chain sequence. Its antigen is currently unknown. Within the ViraFEST assay, antigen-specific CD4+ T cells underwent expansion with viral peptide pools prior to sequencing. An approximately 10-day culture period preceded the isolation of CD4+ T cells. Confirmation by PCR established that the person had SARS-CoV-2 infection between March and December 2020. The CDR3 runs to 15 residues. V lost 2 bases and J 2 bases, leaving 11 bases between the germline ends. Germline-derived CDR1 and CDR2 are SGHTA and FQGNSA. These data come from a study of vaccination effects on CD4 cells after COVID-19. Repertoires were generated with immunoSEQ multiplex PCR, while TCRdb's copy carries only in-frame clones and drops some. The repertoire has 42,000 or so clones, around 70% of them found once; the top ten carry about 31%.

This material consisted of CD4+ T cells from PBMCs cultured with a peptide pool, taken before COVID-19 vaccination. The sequence was obtained from a human donor who had a prior SARS-CoV-2 infection. This chain joins TRBV7-2 and TRBJ2-3, with D possibly TRBD2 on 5 matching bases. This CDR3 is CASSLSGRVTDTQYF. The CDR3 DNA reads TGTGCCAGCAGCTTATCCGGGCGGGTCACAGATACGCAGTATTTT.